Listed here are 24 T cell receptor beta chains from one sample, sequenced in a study of identical twins. TCRdb ran MiXCR on the 5' RACE reads and lists one entry per CDR3 protein. The sample records some 440,000 distinct CDR3 sequences, roughly 26% being singletons. These data were also reused for a study on T cells expressing NK-cell markers.

The sequenced sample consisted of CD4+ T cells sorted from blood. The origin of the receptors is a woman in her late teens or twenties in good health.

The chain links TRBV20-1 to TRBJ1-6, with D maybe TRBD1 (5 bases). The germline V and J ends were trimmed by 2 bases and 6 bases, with 11 bases remaining between them. This CDR3 contains 14 residues. Germline CDR1 reads DFQATT; CDR2 reads SNEGSKA (reference sequence). The CDR3 nucleotides read TGCAGTGCTAGACACGCCGGGGCTAATTCACCCCTCCACTTT. The encoded protein is CSARHAGANSPLHF.

With respect to this clonotype: It may be a read error: a sequence one base away is much more abundant. V gene TRBV12-3 or TRBV12-4 combines with J gene TRBJ1-1; D possibly corresponds to TRBD1 (5 bases). The CDR3 length is 11 residues. The ends were cut back, 7 bases at V and 5 bases at J, with 8 bases in the middle. This CDR3 is CASIGGTEAFF. In nucleotides, the CDR3 is TGTGCCAGCATCGGGGGGACTGAAGCTTTCTTT.

This chain links TRBV11-3 with TRBJ1-1; tentatively, D is TRBD1 (5 bases). V was cut by 3 bases and J by 1 base, with 15 bases left in between. The CDR3 spans 16 residues. CDR1 is SGHNT and CDR2 is YENEEA in the germline V gene. The DNA for the CDR3 is TGTGCCAGCAGCTTCCAGGGCCGGAGAGGGAACACTGAAGCTTTCTTT. Protein sequence: CASSFQGRRGNTEAFF. The full variable domain, its missing parts supplied by reference TRBV11-3 and TRBJ1-1, is EAGVVQSPRYKIIEKKQPVAFWCNPISGHNTLYWYLQNLGQGPELLIRYENEEAVDDSQLPKDRFSAERLKGVDSTLKIQPAELGDSAVYLCASSFQGRRGNTEAFFGQGTRLTVV.

In this sample, this clonotype turned up a few times. The chain combines TRBV20-1 with TRBJ2-1; D remains ambiguous. CDR1 and CDR2 from the germline V gene are DFQATT and SNEGSKA (reference sequence). This CDR3 contains 11 residues. The germline V and J ends were trimmed by 5 bases and 3 bases, with 5 bases remaining between them. The CDR3 spells CSAEDYNEQFF. The CDR3 nucleotides read TGCAGTGCTGAAGACTACAATGAGCAGTTCTTC.

This clonotype was seen a handful of times. The V call is TRBV9, the J call TRBJ2-1; the D is unclear. Germline assignment: CDR1 SGDLS and CDR2 YYNGEE. This CDR3 has 15 residues. Trimming cost V 0 bases and J 8 bases, with 15 bases left between them. CDR3 coding DNA: TGTGCCAGCAGCGTAGGAGGTCCGGCAAACCATGAGCAGTTCTTC. Translated: CASSVGGPANHEQFF. The full variable domain, in which reference TRBV9 and TRBJ2-1 provide the parts outside the CDR3, is DSGVTQTPKHLITATGQRVTLRCSPRSGDLSVYWYQQSLDQGLQFLIQYYNGEERAKGNILERFSAQQFPDLHSELNLSSLELGDSALYFCASSVGGPANHEQFFGPGTRLTVL.

This clonotype has just a few counts. The rearrangement links TRBV6-5 to TRBJ2-2; no clear D. The CDR3 runs 15 residues. CDR1 is MNHEY and CDR2 is SVGAGI in the germline V gene. V lost 2 bases to trimming and J lost 4 bases, with 11 bases between them. The CDR3, as DNA: TGTGCCAGCAGTTACCCCCGGTCAGGCACCGGGGAGCTGTTTTTT. This gives the protein CASSYPRSGTGELFF.

CDR3 coding DNA: TGTGCCAGCAGCTTAGGGGCCTGGGAGGCCCCGCGTGGCTACACCTTC. Protein: CASSLGAWEAPRGYTF. The J gene is TRBJ1-2, the V gene TRBV7-9; D not resolved. V was shortened by 1 base and J by 7 bases, with 19 bases between the two germline ends. The CDR3 is made up of 16 amino acids. The germline CDR1 and CDR2 sequences are SEHNR and FQNEAQ (reference sequence).

The V call is TRBV11-3, the J call TRBJ2-1; tentative D call: TRBD2 (5 bases). The CDR3 length is 14 residues. The ends were cut back, 5 bases at V and 6 bases at J, with 14 bases in the middle. Germline V gene data show CDR1 as SGHNT and CDR2 as YENEEA. The CDR3 loop is CASSPRSGLNEQFF. The CDR3 nucleotides read TGTGCCAGCAGCCCCCGGAGTGGACTCAATGAGCAGTTCTTC. The full variable domain, completed using reference TRBV11-3 and TRBJ2-1, is EAGVVQSPRYKIIEKKQPVAFWCNPISGHNTLYWYLQNLGQGPELLIRYENEEAVDDSQLPKDRFSAERLKGVDSTLKIQPAELGDSAVYLCASSPRSGLNEQFFGPGTRLTVL.

The V gene is TRBV25-1, the J gene TRBJ2-3; 11 bases are shared with TRBD2. J lost 9 bases, V lost 7 bases, and 3 bases had no gene match. This CDR3 has 12 residues. Germline V gives CDR1 MGHDK, CDR2 SYGVNS. CDR3 residues: CASTSSGGTQYF. As DNA, the CDR3 is TGTGCCAGCACGTCTAGCGGGGGGACGCAGTATTTT.

There are a few counts of this clonotype. CDR3 bases: TGCAGTGCTAGGAGGACAGGTCGACCCTACGAGCAGTACTTC. Amino acids: CSARRTGRPYEQYF. V usage is TRBV20-1 and J usage is TRBJ2-7; 7 bases are shared with TRBD1. Trimming took 3 bases from V and 2 from J; bases not matched to a gene: 7. CDR3 length: 14 residues. Looked up from germline, CDR1 is DFQATT and CDR2 is SNEGSKA (reference sequence).

The V and J genes are TRBV7-8 and TRBJ2-2, with TRBD1 identical over 9 bases. The CDR3 runs 16 residues. V shed 5 bases and J 9 bases; nucleotides not matched to a gene: 13. Germline V gives CDR1 SGHVS, CDR2 FQNEAQ. The CDR3: CASSPIPGQGSRELFF. CDR3 in DNA: TGTGCCAGCAGCCCGATCCCGGGACAGGGTTCCCGGGAGCTGTTTTTT.

The gene calls are TRBV29-1 and TRBJ1-1, with 8 bases identical to TRBD1. V shed 6 bases, J shed 5 bases, and the junction held 11 bases outside the gene matches. Germline CDR1 SQVTM, CDR2 ANQGSEA. The CDR3 contains 14 residues. CDR3 region: CSVKPRGRGTEAFF. CDR3 nucleotide sequence: TGCAGCGTCAAACCCAGGGGGCGCGGGACTGAAGCTTTCTTT. Based on the CDR3 plus reference TRBV29-1 and TRBJ1-1, the full variable domain is SAVISQKPSRDICQRGTSLTIQCQVDSQVTMMFWYRQQPGQSLTLIATANQGSEATYESGFVIDKFPISRPNLTFSTLTVSNMSPEDSSIYLCSVKPRGRGTEAFFGQGTRLTVV.

This clonotype was seen a handful of times. CDR3: CASSQVREGSGFYGYTF. The CDR3, as DNA: TGTGCCAGCAGCCAAGTAAGGGAGGGGTCGGGCTTCTATGGCTACACCTTC. The chain joins TRBV3-1 to TRBJ1-2, with a weak D call TRBD1 (5 bases). Looked up from germline, CDR1 is LGHDT and CDR2 is YNNKEL (reference sequence). The CDR3 sequence is 17 residues long. V lost 1 base and J lost 4, with 19 bases in between.

The chain is built from TRBV20-1 and TRBJ2-7, with no clear D. V was pared by 3 bases and J by 0 bases, with 9 bases between. Germline CDR1 reads DFQATT; CDR2 reads SNEGSKA (reference sequence). CDR3 length: 13 residues. CDR3 sequence: CSASGFSSYEQYF. CDR3 DNA sequence: TGCAGTGCTAGCGGGTTCAGCTCCTACGAGCAGTACTTC.

This clonotype was detected many times. This rearrangement joins TRBV5-1 to TRBJ2-2, with D possibly matching TRBD2 (6 bases). CDR1 SGHRS and CDR2 YFSETQ come from the germline V gene. Trimming stripped 4 bases from V and 5 bases from J, with 12 bases between. The CDR3 covers 14 residues. The CDR3 DNA reads TGCGCCAGCAGCCCGCGGGATGTAACCGGGGAGCTGTTTTTT. Translating it yields CASSPRDVTGELFF. The full variable domain, its missing parts supplied by reference TRBV5-1 and TRBJ2-2, is KAGVTQTPRYLIKTRGQQVTLSCSPISGHRSVSWYQQTPGQGLQFLFEYFSETQRNKGNFPGRFSGRQFSNSRSEMNVSTLELGDSALYLCASSPRDVTGELFFGEGSRLTVL.

This rearrangement joins TRBV11-2 to TRBJ1-1, with D tentatively TRBD1 (5 bases). V lost 6 bases to trimming and J lost 7 bases, with 12 bases between them. The germline gives CDR1 SGHAT, CDR2 FQNNGV. The CDR3 length is 12 residues. The CDR3 sequence: CASRQRTFEAFF. The CDR3 bases are TGTGCCAGCAGGCAGAGGACATTTGAAGCTTTCTTT.

This clonotype was counted many times. The chain links TRBV10-3 to TRBJ2-1, with a tentative D call TRBD2 (5 bases). The V gene's germline CDR1 is ENHRY and CDR2 SYGVKD. Deletions cut 6 bases from V and 6 bases from J, with 15 bases between. The CDR3 sequence is 14 residues long. The CDR3 nucleotides read TGTGCCATCAGCGGGATCAGCACCCCCAATGAGCAGTTCTTC. Translation: CAISGISTPNEQFF.

This clonotype showed up just a few times. The rearrangement links TRBV12-3 or TRBV12-4 to TRBJ2-5; D remains ambiguous. V was clipped by 6 bases and J by 1 base, with 9 bases between them. The CDR3 spans 13 residues. This CDR3 reads CASRPDTQETQYF. For the CDR3, the DNA is TGTGCCAGCAGACCTGACACCCAAGAGACCCAGTACTTC.

This clonotype was seen a handful of times. The chain uses TRBV5-1 and TRBJ1-1, with D possibly being TRBD1 (6 bases). The V gene's germline CDR1 is SGHRS and CDR2 YFSETQ. The CDR3 runs to 14 residues. V lost 4 bases and J 2 bases, leaving 12 bases between the germline ends. The CDR3 region is CASSGDTRNTEAFF. CDR3 bases: TGCGCCAGCAGCGGGGACACACGAAACACTGAAGCTTTCTTT.

This sequence joins TRBV15 and TRBJ2-1; D remains ambiguous. V was trimmed by 7 bases and J by 8 bases, leaving 21 bases between them. Germline V lookup: CDR1 LNHNV, CDR2 YYDKDF (reference sequence). The CDR3 sequence is 15 residues long. The CDR3 bases are TGTGCCACCAAACGGAAGACTCCGCGTTTTGATGAGCAGTTCTTC. It yields the protein CATKRKTPRFDEQFF. The full variable domain, in which reference TRBV15 and TRBJ2-1 provide the parts outside the CDR3, is DAMVIQNPRYQVTQFGKPVTLSCSQTLNHNVMYWYQQKSSQAPKLLFHYYDKDFNNEADTPDNFQSRRPNTSFCFLDIRSPGLGDTAMYLCATKRKTPRFDEQFFGPGTRLTVL.

This rearrangement joins TRBV27 to TRBJ2-1; TRBD2 matches at 7 bases. With V trimmed by 6 bases and J by 4 bases, 6 bases remained unmatched. Per germline, CDR1 MNHEY and CDR2 SMNVEV (reference sequence). The CDR3 runs 14 residues. Here the CDR3 DNA reads TGTGCCAGCAGCCTAGCGGCCTTATACAATGAGCAGTTCTTC. This translates into CASSLAALYNEQFF.

V and J are TRBV20-1 and TRBJ2-1; D might be TRBD1 (6 bases). Germline values: CDR1 DFQATT, CDR2 SNEGSKA (reference sequence). Between the trimmed V and J ends, which lost 0 bases and 3 bases, there was a span of 9 bases. This CDR3 spans 14 amino acids. This CDR3 reads CSARETGGYNEQFF. DNA for the CDR3: TGCAGTGCTAGAGAGACAGGCGGCTACAATGAGCAGTTCTTC.

This clonotype was detected only a few times. This rearrangement joins TRBV4-3 to TRBJ2-7, with 12 bases that match TRBD2. Germline CDR1 LGHNA, CDR2 YSLEER. The length of the CDR3 is 15 residues. Trimming at V came to 3 bases and at J to 8 bases, leaving 8 bases not matched to a gene. CDR3 region: CASSHSTSGSPQQYF. In nucleotides, the CDR3 is TGCGCCAGCAGCCACTCGACTAGCGGGAGCCCTCAGCAGTACTTC.

This clonotype was counted between two and nine times. The chain combines TRBV20-1 with TRBJ2-7, with TRBD2 matching over 11 bases. Trimming took 3 bases from V and 2 from J; bases not matched to a gene: 6. Germline CDR1 reads DFQATT; CDR2 reads SNEGSKA (reference sequence). The length of the CDR3 is 15 residues. DNA of the CDR3: TGCAGTGCTAGGCTCTATAGCGGGGGGGCCTACGAGCAGTACTTC. This translates into CSARLYSGGAYEQYF.